This TCR beta chain came from a study of cytomegalovirus exposure and HLA in healthy donors. Study-level information: As released early, the data held about 85 million unique TCRs from HLA-typed donors.

In germline, CDR1 is SEHNR, CDR2 FQNEAQ (reference sequence). The CDR3 contains 16 residues. The V gene end was trimmed by 8 bases and the J gene end by 2 bases; junction bases not matched to a gene: 12. Use of 60 Vbeta and 13 Jbeta primers characterized the PCR. The repertoire was sequenced with immunoSEQ multiplex PCR; TCRdb's copy has only in-frame clones and lacks some. The data contain 150,000 to 200,000 clones, roughly 80% of them seen just once; the ten biggest clones take up 3.5% to 5.5%. Material for sequencing was PBMCs. The receptor comes from a man in his forties in good health and CMV-seronegative. This rearrangement joins TRBV7-9 to TRBJ2-3; 8 nucleotides align to TRBD2. The CDR3 is CASLQLSGEFTDTQYF. The CDR3 nucleotides are TGTGCCAGCCTCCAGCTTAGCGGGGAATTCACAGATACGCAGTATTTT.